This TCR beta chain was profiled in a study of glioma-infiltrating T cells. Study context: WHO grade II oligodendrogliomas or astrocytomas, plus non-recurrent WHO grade IV glioblastomas, were sampled. General study results and limits: Non-neoplastic patients had below-expected tissue-blood divergence, while all gliomas exceeded expectation.

Worth noting for this clonotype: Its target is unknown.

The CDR3 has 14 residues. Germline V CDR1 and CDR2: ENHRY, SYGVKD. Trimming cost V 6 bases and J 8 bases, with 17 bases left between them. The iRepertoire nested amplicon-rescue multiplex PCR amplified TCR alpha and beta CDR3s from RNA. Input was about 100-450 ng of tissue mRNA or PBMC total RNA. TCRdb ran MiXCR on the multiplex PCR reads and lists one entry per CDR3 protein. This table holds approximately 400,000 distinct CDR3 sequences, about two fifths found once. The chain combines TRBV10-3 with TRBJ2-1; D is perhaps TRBD1 or TRBD2 (7 bases each). The receptor comes from a human donor with low-grade glioma or glioblastoma, undergoing nonglioma brain surgery, or in good health (not recorded which). The sample comprised glioma tissue, nonneoplastic brain tissue, or PBMCs (not recorded which). CDR3 nucleotide sequence: TGTGCCATCAGGACTAGCCAAGGGGGCGATGAGCAGTTCTTC. Translating gives CAIRTSQGGDEQFF.